Below, 10 T cell receptor beta chains from the same sample are listed, as sequenced in a study of blood T cell repertoires in COVID-19. Using immunoSEQ multiplex PCR, the repertoire was profiled, and TCRdb retains in-frame clones only, with some absent. In the table there are hundreds of thousands of clones, over 75% of which are singletons. The sample comprised PBMCs or T cells enriched from blood (not recorded which). The receptors stem from a middle-aged woman who had recovered from COVID-19.

J is TRBJ1-5 and V is TRBV5-5; the match to TRBD1 covers 7 bases. The CDR3 contains 15 residues. The V gene end was trimmed by 3 bases and the J gene end by 6 bases; junction bases not matched to a gene: 9. Germline V gene sequence: CDR1 SGHKS, CDR2 YYEKEE (reference sequence). The CDR3: CASSWRQGQTQPQHF. CDR3 in DNA: TGTGCCAGCAGCTGGCGACAGGGTCAGACTCAGCCCCAGCATTTT.

V is TRBV27 and J is TRBJ2-1, with 11 nucleotides matching TRBD2. Germline V lookup: CDR1 MNHEY, CDR2 SMNVEV (reference sequence). After removal of 8 bases from V and 4 bases from J, the junction contained 7 bases not matched to a gene. CDR3 length: 15 residues. The CDR3 DNA sequence: TGTGCCAGCGCTCCCGGGACTAGCGGATACAATGAGCAGTTCTTC. It is translated as CASAPGTSGYNEQFF.

The V call is TRBV5-1, the J call TRBJ2-3, with 13 bases aligning to TRBD2. CDR3 size: 18 residues. J was trimmed by 0 bases and V by 3 bases; bases with no gene match: 7. Germline CDR1 SGHRS, CDR2 YFSETQ. This CDR3 reads CASSWGTSGALSTDTQYF. CDR3 nucleotide sequence: TGCGCCAGCAGCTGGGGGACTAGCGGGGCTCTGAGCACAGATACGCAGTATTTT.

This clone was counted once. The chain is built from TRBV4-3 and TRBJ2-7; TRBD1 aligns across 7 bases. Germline loops: CDR1 LGHNA, CDR2 YSLEER. This CDR3 region has 16 residues. The V segment lost 4 bases and the J segment 5 bases; nucleotides outside the gene matches: 14. The CDR3 bases are TGCGCCAGCAGCCCGAACCGACCCGGGACAGTCCACGAGCAGTACTTC. Translation: CASSPNRPGTVHEQYF.

The chain links TRBV24-1 to TRBJ2-2, with a possible D match to TRBD1 (6 bases). The CDR3 length is 14 residues. V was shortened by 7 bases and J by 1 base, with 9 bases between the two germline ends. Germline V gene sequence: CDR1 KGHDR, CDR2 SFDVKD. The CDR3 sequence: CATRDSLNTGELFF. In DNA form, the CDR3 reads TGTGCCACCAGGGACAGCTTGAACACCGGGGAGCTGTTTTTT.

This sequence joins TRBV30 and TRBJ1-3, with D possibly being TRBD1 (5 bases). This CDR3 region has 15 residues. V was clipped by 0 bases and J by 3 bases, with 12 bases between them. Germline V gene lookup returns CDR1 GTSNPN and CDR2 SVGIG (reference sequence). CDR3 coding DNA: TGTGCCTGGAGTGTTGGGGGGGTCCTTGGAAACACCATATATTTT. Residues: CAWSVGGVLGNTIYF.

The chain is built from TRBV7-2 and TRBJ1-1; the match to TRBD1 covers 8 bases. Germline V gene lookup returns CDR1 SGHTA and CDR2 FQGNSA. V dropped 7 bases and J dropped 2; count of bases not matched to a gene: 9. CDR3 length: 15 residues. CDR3 protein: CASKGQVEANTEAFF. The CDR3 bases are TGTGCCAGCAAGGGACAGGTAGAGGCAAACACTGAAGCTTTCTTT.

The rearrangement joins TRBV29-1 to TRBJ2-5; tentative D call: TRBD2 (5 bases). Germline CDR1 SQVTM, CDR2 ANQGSEA. This CDR3 is built from 12 residues. V gave up 6 bases and J gave up 5 bases, with 13 bases separating them. The CDR3 DNA is TGCAGCGTCCGCAGCGGTCGGGAGACCCAGTACTTC. This gives the protein CSVRSGRETQYF.

This clone has ten or more counts. The V and J genes are TRBV3-1 (or the pseudogene TRBV3-2) and TRBJ2-3; TRBD2 might be the D (6 bases). Trimming shortened V by 0 bases and J by 1 base, and 17 bases separated the two germline ends. The length of the CDR3 is 18 residues. From germline, CDR1 is LGHDT and CDR2 YNNKEL (reference sequence). The CDR3 sequence: CASSQDIWKRVGTDTQYF. The CDR3 nucleotides are TGTGCCAGCAGCCAAGATATTTGGAAGCGGGTCGGCACAGATACGCAGTATTTT.

The rearrangement links TRBV7-3 to TRBJ1-1; no reliable D call. The CDR3 is made up of 15 amino acids. Trimming took 10 bases from V and 0 from J, leaving 18 bases between them. Germline assignment: CDR1 SGHTA and CDR2 FQGTGA. The DNA of the CDR3 is TGTGCCACCAATCGTTTAAGACACGTGAACACTGAAGCTTTCTTT. It encodes CATNRLRHVNTEAFF.